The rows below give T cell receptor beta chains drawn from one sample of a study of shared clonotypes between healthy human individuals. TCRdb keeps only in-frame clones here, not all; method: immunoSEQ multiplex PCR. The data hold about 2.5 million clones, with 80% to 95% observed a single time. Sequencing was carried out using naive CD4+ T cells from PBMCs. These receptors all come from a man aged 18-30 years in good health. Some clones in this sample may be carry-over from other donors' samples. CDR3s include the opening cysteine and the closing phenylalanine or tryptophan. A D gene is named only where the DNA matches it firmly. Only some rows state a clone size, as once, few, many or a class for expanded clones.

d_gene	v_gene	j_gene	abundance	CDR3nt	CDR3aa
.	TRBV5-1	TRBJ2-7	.	TGCGCCAGCAGCTCGTCTAGACTTAACGAGCAGTACTTC	CASSSSRLNEQYF
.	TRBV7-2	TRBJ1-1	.	TGTGCCAGCAGCTTAGTCAATGAAGCTTTCTTT	CASSLVNEAFF
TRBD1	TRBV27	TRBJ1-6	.	TGTGCCAGCAGTTTATTCGGACAGGGTTGGTCACCCCTCCACTTT	CASSLFGQGWSPLHF
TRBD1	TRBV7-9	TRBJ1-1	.	TGTGCCAGCAGCCCAAGGGACAGACCGAACACTGAAGCTTTCTTT	CASSPRDRPNTEAFF
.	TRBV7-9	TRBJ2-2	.	TGTGCCAGCAGCCGGGACTTTAACACCGGGGAGCTGTTTTTT	CASSRDFNTGELFF
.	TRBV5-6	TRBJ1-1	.	TGTGCCAGCAGCTTCCCGGCCTCGGCAGGGGCGACTGAAGCTTTCTTT	CASSFPASAGATEAFF
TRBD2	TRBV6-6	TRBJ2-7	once	TGTGCCAGCAGTTACTCGAGCGCGGGGGCCTACGAGCAGTACTTC	CASSYSSAGAYEQYF
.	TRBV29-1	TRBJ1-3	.	TGCAGCGTTGATCACCTCCCAACATCAGTAGATCCTTTTGGAAACACCATATATTTT	CSVDHLPTSVDPFGNTIYF
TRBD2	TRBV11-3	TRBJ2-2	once	TGTGCCAGCAGCGTTTCTAGCGGGAACTACCAAGGGGGGGAGCTGTTTTTT	CASSVSSGNYQGGELFF
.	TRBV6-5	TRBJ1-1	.	TGTGCCAGCAGGCAGTCTTTCCAATTGAACACTGAAGCTTTCTTT	CASRQSFQLNTEAFF
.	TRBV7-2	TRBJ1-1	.	TGTGCCAGCAGCTTAGGAGGGGGAAACACTGAAGCTTTCTTT	CASSLGGGNTEAFF
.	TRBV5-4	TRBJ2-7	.	TGTGCCAGCAGCTATACCGGACATAACTACGAGCAGTACTTC	CASSYTGHNYEQYF
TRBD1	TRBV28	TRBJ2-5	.	TGTGCCAGCAGTTTTCGTGTCTGGCCGAACTACAGGGGGCGCGAGGAGACCCAGTACTTC	CASSFRVWPNYRGREETQYF
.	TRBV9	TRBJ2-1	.	TGTGCCAGCAGCGTAGTGGACGACGTTGAGCAGTTCTTC	CASSVVDDVEQFF